This TCR beta chain was observed in a study of T cell responses to AZD1222 COVID-19 vaccine. Clones were read by immunoSEQ multiplex PCR, and TCRdb kept only the in-frame ones, dropping some. The sample carries 100,000 or so clones, 90% to 95% recorded once. In the case of this clone: A read error may account for a junction end that differs from germline.

Germline values: CDR1 SGHRS, CDR2 YFSETQ. This CDR3 region has 14 residues. The input for sequencing was peripheral blood, taken on day 0 of AZD1222 vaccination. The genes are TRBV5-1 and TRBJ2-7; 9 bases agree with TRBD1. The TCR sequence derives from an adult in good health. DNA of the CDR3: TGCGCCAGCAGGGCGGGACAGGGCTCCGACGAGCAGTACTTC. It yields the protein CASRAGQGSDEQYF.